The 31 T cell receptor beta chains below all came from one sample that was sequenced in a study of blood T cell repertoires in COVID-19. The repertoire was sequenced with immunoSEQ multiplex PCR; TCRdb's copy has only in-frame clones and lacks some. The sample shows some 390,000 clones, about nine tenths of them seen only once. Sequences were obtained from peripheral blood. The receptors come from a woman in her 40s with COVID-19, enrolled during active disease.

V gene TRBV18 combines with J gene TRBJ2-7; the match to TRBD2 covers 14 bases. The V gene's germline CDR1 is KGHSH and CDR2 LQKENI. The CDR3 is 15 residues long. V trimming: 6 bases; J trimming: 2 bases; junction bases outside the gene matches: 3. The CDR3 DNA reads TGTGCCAGCTCGCAGACTAGCGGGAGGGCCTACGAGCAGTACTTC. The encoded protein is CASSQTSGRAYEQYF.

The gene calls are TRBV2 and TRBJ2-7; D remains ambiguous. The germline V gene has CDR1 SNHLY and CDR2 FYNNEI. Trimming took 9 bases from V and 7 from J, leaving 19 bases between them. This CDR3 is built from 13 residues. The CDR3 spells CASNSDAAGEQYF. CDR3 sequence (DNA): TGTGCCAGTAACTCTGACGCGGCCGGGGAGCAGTACTTC.

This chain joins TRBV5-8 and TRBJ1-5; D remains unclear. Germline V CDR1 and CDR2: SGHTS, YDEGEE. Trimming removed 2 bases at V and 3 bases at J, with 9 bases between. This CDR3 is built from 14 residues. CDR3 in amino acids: CASSFGRHNQPQHF. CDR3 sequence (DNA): TGTGCCAGCAGCTTCGGCAGGCACAATCAGCCCCAGCATTTT.

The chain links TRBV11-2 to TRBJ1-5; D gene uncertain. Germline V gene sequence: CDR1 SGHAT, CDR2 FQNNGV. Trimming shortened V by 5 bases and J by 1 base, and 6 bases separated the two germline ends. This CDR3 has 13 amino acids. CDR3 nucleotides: TGTGCCAGCAGCACCAGGAGCAATCAGCCCCAGCATTTT. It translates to CASSTRSNQPQHF.

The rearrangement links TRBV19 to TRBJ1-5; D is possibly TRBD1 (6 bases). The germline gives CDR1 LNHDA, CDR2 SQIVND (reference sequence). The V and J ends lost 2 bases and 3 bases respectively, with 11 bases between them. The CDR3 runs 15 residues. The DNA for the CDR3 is TGTGCCAGTAGTATACGTAACAGGGCCAATCAGCCCCAGCATTTT. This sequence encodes CASSIRNRANQPQHF.

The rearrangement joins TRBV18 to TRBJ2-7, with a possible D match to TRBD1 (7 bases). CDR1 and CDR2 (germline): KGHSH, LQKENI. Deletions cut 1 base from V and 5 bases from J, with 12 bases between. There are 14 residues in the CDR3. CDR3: CASSPRQGGHEQYF. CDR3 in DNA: TGTGCCAGCTCACCACGACAGGGAGGCCACGAGCAGTACTTC.

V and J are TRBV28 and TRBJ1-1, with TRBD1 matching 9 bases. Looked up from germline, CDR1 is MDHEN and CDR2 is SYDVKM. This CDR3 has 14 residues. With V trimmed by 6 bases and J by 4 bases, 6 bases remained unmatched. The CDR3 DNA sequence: TGTGCCAGCAGGGACAGGGGATTAAGCACTGAAGCTTTCTTT. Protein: CASRDRGLSTEAFF.

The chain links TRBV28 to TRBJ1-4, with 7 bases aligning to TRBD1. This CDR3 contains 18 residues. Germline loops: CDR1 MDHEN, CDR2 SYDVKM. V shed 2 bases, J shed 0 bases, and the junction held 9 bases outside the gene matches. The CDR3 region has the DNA TGTGCCAGCAGTTTAGATCCTCACAGGGGCCCAACTAATGAAAAACTGTTTTTT. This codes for CASSLDPHRGPTNEKLFF.

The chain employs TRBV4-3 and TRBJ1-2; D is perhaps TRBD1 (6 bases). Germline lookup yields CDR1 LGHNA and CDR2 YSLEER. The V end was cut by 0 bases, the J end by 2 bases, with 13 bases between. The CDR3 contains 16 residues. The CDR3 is CASSQDQGLSNYGYTF. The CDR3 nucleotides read TGCGCCAGCAGCCAAGATCAGGGGCTGTCGAACTATGGCTACACCTTC.

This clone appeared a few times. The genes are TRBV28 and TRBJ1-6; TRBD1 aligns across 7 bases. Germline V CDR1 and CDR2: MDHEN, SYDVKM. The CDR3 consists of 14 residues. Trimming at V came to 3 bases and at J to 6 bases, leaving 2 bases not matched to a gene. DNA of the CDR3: TGTGCCAGCAGTTTGGACAGGTTTAATTCACCCCTCCACTTT. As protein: CASSLDRFNSPLHF.

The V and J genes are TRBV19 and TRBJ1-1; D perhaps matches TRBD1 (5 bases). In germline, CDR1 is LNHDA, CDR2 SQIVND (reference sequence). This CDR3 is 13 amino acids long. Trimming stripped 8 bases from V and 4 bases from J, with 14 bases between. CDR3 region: CASGAGSGTEAFF. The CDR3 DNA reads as TGTGCCAGTGGGGCGGGGAGCGGCACTGAAGCTTTCTTT.

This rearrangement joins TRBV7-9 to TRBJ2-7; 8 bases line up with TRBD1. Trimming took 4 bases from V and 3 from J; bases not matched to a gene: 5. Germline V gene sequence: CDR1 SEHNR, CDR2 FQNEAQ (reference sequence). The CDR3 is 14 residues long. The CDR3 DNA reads TGTGCCAGCAGCTCCATTGGGACAGGCTACGAGCAGTACTTC. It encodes CASSSIGTGYEQYF.

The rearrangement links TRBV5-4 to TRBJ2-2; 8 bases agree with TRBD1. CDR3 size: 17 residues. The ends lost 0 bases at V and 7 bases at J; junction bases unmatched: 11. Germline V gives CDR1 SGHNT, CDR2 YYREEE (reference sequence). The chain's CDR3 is CASSLEPDRVSRGELFF. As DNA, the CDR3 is TGTGCCAGCAGCTTGGAACCGGACAGGGTTTCGCGCGGGGAGCTGTTTTTT.

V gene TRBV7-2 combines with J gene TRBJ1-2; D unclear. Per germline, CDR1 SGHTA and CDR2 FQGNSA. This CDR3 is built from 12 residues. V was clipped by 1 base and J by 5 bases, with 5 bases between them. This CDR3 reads CASSLGAYGYTF. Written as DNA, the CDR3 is TGTGCCAGCAGCTTAGGGGCATATGGCTACACCTTC. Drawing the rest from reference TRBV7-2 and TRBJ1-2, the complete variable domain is GAGVSQSPSNKVTEKGKDVELRCDPISGHTALYWYRQSLGQGLEFLIYFQGNSAPDKSGLPSDRFSAERTGGSVSTLTIQRTQQEDSAVYLCASSLGAYGYTFGSGTRLTVV.

In DNA, the CDR3 is TGTGCCAGCAGCCCTTCGGGGACACCTAATCAGCCCCAGCATTTT. Protein sequence: CASSPSGTPNQPQHF. The gene calls are TRBV7-2 and TRBJ1-5, with a possible D match to TRBD1 (6 bases). Germline V lookup: CDR1 SGHTA, CDR2 FQGNSA. V was shortened by 5 bases and J by 4 bases, with 15 bases between the two germline ends. The CDR3 is 15 residues long. The variable domain in full, with the rest retrieved from reference TRBV7-2 and TRBJ1-5, is GAGVSQSPSNKVTEKGKDVELRCDPISGHTALYWYRQSLGQGLEFLIYFQGNSAPDKSGLPSDRFSAERTGGSVSTLTIQRTQQEDSAVYLCASSPSGTPNQPQHFGDGTRLSIL.

Written as DNA, the CDR3 is TGTGCCAGCAGCTTGGCGTCGGACAGGTCCCAACGCGGTGAAAAACTGTTTTTT. Translation: CASSLASDRSQRGEKLFF. The chain recombines TRBV5-4 with TRBJ1-4; 7 bases are shared with TRBD1. This CDR3 contains 18 residues. CDR1 and CDR2 from the germline V gene are SGHNT and YYREEE (reference sequence). V was clipped by 0 bases and J by 7 bases; unmatched bases: 15.

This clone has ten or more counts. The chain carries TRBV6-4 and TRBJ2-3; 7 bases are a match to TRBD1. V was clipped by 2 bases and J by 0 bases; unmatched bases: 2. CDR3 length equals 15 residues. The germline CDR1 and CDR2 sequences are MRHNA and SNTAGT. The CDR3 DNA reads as TGTGCCAGCAGTGACGGGACAGCTAGCACAGATACGCAGTATTTT. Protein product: CASSDGTASTDTQYF.

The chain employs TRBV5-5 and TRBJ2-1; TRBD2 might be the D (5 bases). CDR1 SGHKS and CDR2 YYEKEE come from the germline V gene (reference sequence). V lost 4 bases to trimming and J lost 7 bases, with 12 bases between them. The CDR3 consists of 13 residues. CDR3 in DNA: TGTGCCAGCAGCCCGAGGACTGGGAATGAGCAGTTCTTC. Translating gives CASSPRTGNEQFF.

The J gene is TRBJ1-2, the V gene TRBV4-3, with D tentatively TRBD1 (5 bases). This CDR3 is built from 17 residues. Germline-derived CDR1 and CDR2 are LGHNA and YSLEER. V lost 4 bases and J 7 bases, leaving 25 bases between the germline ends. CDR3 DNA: TGCGCCAGCAGCCCGGGGGGACGTACCATTTGGTGGGGTGGCTACACCTTC. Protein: CASSPGGRTIWWGGYTF.

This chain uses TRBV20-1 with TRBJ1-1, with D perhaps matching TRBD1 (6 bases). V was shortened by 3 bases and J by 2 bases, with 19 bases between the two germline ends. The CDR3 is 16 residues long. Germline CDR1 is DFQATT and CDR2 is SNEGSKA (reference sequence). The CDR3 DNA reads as TGCAGTGCTAGTTCTGGGGGCGCGTCGATAAACACTGAAGCTTTCTTT. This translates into CSASSGGASINTEAFF.

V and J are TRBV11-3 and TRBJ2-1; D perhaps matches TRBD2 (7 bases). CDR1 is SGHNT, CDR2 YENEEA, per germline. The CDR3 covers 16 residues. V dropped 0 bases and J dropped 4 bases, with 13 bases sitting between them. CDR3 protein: CASSLDPGGRYNEQFF. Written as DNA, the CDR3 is TGTGCCAGCAGCTTAGATCCGGGGGGCCGGTACAATGAGCAGTTCTTC.

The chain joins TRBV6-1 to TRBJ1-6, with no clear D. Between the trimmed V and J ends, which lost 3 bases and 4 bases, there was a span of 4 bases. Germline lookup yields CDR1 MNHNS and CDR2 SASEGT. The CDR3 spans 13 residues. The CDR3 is CASSDLYNSPLHF. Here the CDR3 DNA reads TGTGCCAGCAGTGATCTTTATAATTCACCCCTCCACTTT.

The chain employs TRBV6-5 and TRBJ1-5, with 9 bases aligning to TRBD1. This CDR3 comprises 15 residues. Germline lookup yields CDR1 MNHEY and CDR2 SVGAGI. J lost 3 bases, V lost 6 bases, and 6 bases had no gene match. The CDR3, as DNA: TGTGCCAGCAGAGCCGGGACAGGGATCAATCAGCCCCAGCATTTT. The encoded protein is CASRAGTGINQPQHF.

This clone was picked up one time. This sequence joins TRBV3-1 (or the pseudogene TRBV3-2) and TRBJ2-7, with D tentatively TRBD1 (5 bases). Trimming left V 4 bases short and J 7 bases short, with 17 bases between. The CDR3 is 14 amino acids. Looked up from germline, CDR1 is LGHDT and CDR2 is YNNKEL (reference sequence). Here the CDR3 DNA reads TGTGCCAGCAGCCCGACTCCGCAGGGAAAAGAGCAGTACTTC. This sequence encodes CASSPTPQGKEQYF.

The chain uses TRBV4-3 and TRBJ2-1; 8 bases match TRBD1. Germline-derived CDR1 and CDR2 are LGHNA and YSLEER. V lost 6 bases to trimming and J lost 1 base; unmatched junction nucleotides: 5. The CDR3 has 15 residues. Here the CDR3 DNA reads TGCGCCAGCAGTCCAACAGGGGGATCCTACAATGAGCAGTTCTTC. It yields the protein CASSPTGGSYNEQFF.

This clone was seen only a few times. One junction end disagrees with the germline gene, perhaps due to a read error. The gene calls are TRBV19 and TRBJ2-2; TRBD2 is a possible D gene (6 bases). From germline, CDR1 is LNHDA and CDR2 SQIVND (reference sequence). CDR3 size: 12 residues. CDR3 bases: TGTGCCAGTAGCCCTAGCCTCGGGGGGCTGTTTTTT. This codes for CASSPSLGGLFF.

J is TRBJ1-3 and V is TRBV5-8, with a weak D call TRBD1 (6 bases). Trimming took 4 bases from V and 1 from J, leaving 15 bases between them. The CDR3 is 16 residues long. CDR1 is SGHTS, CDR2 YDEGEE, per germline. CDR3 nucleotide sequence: TGTGCCAGCAGCCTACTGACAGGTCCTTCTGGAAACACCATATATTTT. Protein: CASSLLTGPSGNTIYF.

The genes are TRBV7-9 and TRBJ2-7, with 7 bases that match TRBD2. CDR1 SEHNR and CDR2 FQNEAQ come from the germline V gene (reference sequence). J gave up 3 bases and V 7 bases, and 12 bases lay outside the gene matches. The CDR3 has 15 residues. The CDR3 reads CASTSGGGKGYEQYF. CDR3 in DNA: TGTGCCAGCACCTCCGGGGGAGGGAAAGGCTACGAGCAGTACTTC.

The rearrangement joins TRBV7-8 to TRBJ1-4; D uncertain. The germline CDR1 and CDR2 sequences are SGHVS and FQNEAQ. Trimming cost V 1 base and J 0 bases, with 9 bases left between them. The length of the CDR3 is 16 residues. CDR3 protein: CASSLGGVATNEKLFF. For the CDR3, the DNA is TGTGCCAGCAGCTTAGGCGGAGTCGCAACTAATGAAAAACTGTTTTTT.

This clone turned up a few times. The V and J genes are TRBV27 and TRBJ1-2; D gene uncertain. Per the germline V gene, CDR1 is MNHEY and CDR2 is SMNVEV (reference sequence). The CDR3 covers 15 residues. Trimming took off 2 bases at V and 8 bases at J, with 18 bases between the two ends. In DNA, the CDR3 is TGTGCCAGCAGTTTAAAGTCGGCGAATCGGAGGGGCTACACCTTC. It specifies CASSLKSANRRGYTF.

The CDR3 coding sequence is TGTGCCAGCGGCCGTCCCGCTGGAAACACCATATATTTT. The encoded protein is CASGRPAGNTIYF. This chain uses TRBV6-2 or TRBV6-3 with TRBJ1-3; D call uncertain. Germline V gene data show CDR1 as MNHEY and CDR2 as SVGEGT. Trimming took off 8 bases at V and 2 bases at J, with 10 bases between the two ends. This CDR3 is built from 13 residues.